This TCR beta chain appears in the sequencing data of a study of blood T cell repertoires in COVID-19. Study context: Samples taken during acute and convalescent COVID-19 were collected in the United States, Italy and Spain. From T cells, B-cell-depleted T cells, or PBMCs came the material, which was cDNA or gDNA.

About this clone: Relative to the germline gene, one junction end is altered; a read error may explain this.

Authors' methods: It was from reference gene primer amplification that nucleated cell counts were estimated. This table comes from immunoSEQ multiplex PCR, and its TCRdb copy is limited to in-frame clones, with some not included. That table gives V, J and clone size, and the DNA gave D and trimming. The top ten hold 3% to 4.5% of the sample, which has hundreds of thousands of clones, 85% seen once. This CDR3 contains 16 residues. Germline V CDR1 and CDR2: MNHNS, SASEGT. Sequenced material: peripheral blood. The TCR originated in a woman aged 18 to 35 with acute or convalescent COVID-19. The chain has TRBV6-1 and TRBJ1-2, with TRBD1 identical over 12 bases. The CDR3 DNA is TGTGCCAGCAGCGAAGGCCGGGACAGGGGGCGGGGCGGCTACACCTTC. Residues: CASSEGRDRGRGGYTF.